The clone carrying this T cell receptor beta chain was seen a single time. Its antigen is still unknown. The CDR3 is 11 residues long. This sample is drawn from a study of lymphopenia after photon versus proton radiotherapy. Findings and caveats of the study: Photon-treated patients lost naive T cells and TCR diversity; proton-treated stayed stable. Survival link was tested only in deceased patients; proton benefit remains a possibility.

Repertoires were generated with immunoSEQ multiplex PCR, while TCRdb's copy carries only in-frame clones and drops some. There are tens of thousands of clones in the sample; about 83% occur only once, and more than 1.2% lies in the top ten. The clonotype was recovered from a man aged 55-75 years with pancreatic cancer. This sample comprised peripheral blood, obtained from a patient treated with proton-based radiotherapy. V is TRBV21-1 and J is TRBJ2-7. TRBV21-1 is labeled a pseudogene. As DNA, the CDR3 is TGTGCAAGGGGGGACCGAATGGAGCAGTACTTC. Translating gives CARGDRMEQYF.